Listed below are T cell receptor beta chains from one sample, sequenced in a study of T cells in Graves' hyperthyroidism and ophthalmopathy. TCRdb analysed the multiplex PCR reads with MiXCR anew, one entry per CDR3 protein. The sample lists about 600,000 distinct CDR3 sequences, 11% to 15% occurring once. Source material: blood. These receptors were taken from a woman between 18 and 30 years old with Graves' ophthalmopathy. CDR3s include the opening cysteine and the closing phenylalanine or tryptophan. A D gene is named only where the DNA matches it firmly. Size is stated for part of the rows, as once, few or many counts, or as a class when the clone is expanded.

CDR3nt,CDR3aa,d_gene,v_gene,j_gene,abundance
TGCAGTGCTAGAGAGGTGGGGTCCTACAATGAGCAGTTCTTC,CSAREVGSYNEQFF,.,TRBV20-1,TRBJ2-1,.
TGTGCCAGTAGTCTGGGACTAGTTGGGACGTACCAAGAGACCCAGTACTTC,CASSLGLVGTYQETQYF,TRBD2,TRBV19,TRBJ2-5,many
TGTGCCAGCAGCTTAGGAGGTTGGTCCTACAATGAGCAGTTCTTC,CASSLGGWSYNEQFF,.,TRBV11-1,TRBJ2-1,many
TGTGCCAGCAGGGAATACACAGATACGCAGTATTTT,CASREYTDTQYF,.,TRBV27,TRBJ2-3,many
TGTGCCATCAGTGCGGTTCTAACCGGGGGGTACGAGCAGTACTTC,CAISAVLTGGYEQYF,TRBD2,TRBV10-3,TRBJ2-7,few
TGTGCCAGCAGCCTGGGACAGGACAATGAGCAGTTCTTC,CASSLGQDNEQFF,TRBD1,TRBV13,TRBJ2-1,many
TGTGCCAGCAGCTCCGAGACAGCGAGGTCCTACAATGAGCAGTTCTTC,CASSSETARSYNEQFF,.,TRBV7-2,TRBJ2-1,many
TGCAGCGTTGATTTCGCTAGCGGGACTACCTACGAGCAGTACTTC,CSVDFASGTTYEQYF,TRBD2,TRBV29-1,TRBJ2-7,many
TGTGCCAGCAGTCCAAGACAGGGCCCCCAAGAGACCCAGTACTTC,CASSPRQGPQETQYF,TRBD1,TRBV7-3,TRBJ2-5,many
TGTGCCAGCAGGGCGGGGATAGGAGATGAAAAACTGTTTTTT,CASRAGIGDEKLFF,.,TRBV2,TRBJ1-4,many
TGTGCCAGTAGACAGGGAGGTTCTGAAGCTTTCTTT,CASRQGGSEAFF,TRBD1,TRBV6-1,TRBJ1-1,many
TGTGCCAGCAGCATCGGACTAGCGGGAGGGCCTCGGTTCTTC,CASSIGLAGGPRFF,TRBD2,TRBV9,TRBJ2-1,.
TGTGCCAGCAGGGCCGGGACAGGGGACGAGCAGTACTTC,CASRAGTGDEQYF,TRBD1,TRBV28,TRBJ2-7,many
TGTGCCAGCAGCTTGTACCCGGGGGCCGACTATGGCTACACCTTC,CASSLYPGADYGYTF,.,TRBV5-1,TRBJ1-2,.
TGCAGTGCTAGAGCCCTCCGGGACTCTAGCTCCTACAATGAGCAGTTCTTC,CSARALRDSSSYNEQFF,.,TRBV20-1,TRBJ2-1,few
TGTGCCAGCAACTTGAGACAGGGGGATTTAAACTATGGCTACACCTTC,CASNLRQGDLNYGYTF,TRBD1,TRBV28,TRBJ1-2,few
TGCAGTGTCACAGCCGTTAGCAATCAGCCCCAGCATTTT,CSVTAVSNQPQHF,.,TRBV20-1,TRBJ1-5,many
TGTGCCAGCAGTTACGCTCTAACGGGAGAGGAAGAGACCCAGTACTTC,CASSYALTGEEETQYF,.,TRBV6-2/TRBV6-3,TRBJ2-5,.
TGTGCCAGCAACCGAGGACTAGCGGACCCAGATACGCAGTATTTT,CASNRGLADPDTQYF,TRBD2,TRBV6-1,TRBJ2-3,many
TGTGCCAGCAGCTTGGGAAGCGGGACCTCCTACGAGCAGTACTTC,CASSLGSGTSYEQYF,TRBD2,TRBV5-4,TRBJ2-7,.
TGTGCCAGCAGCGCTACTTTCCTGAGCTCCTACAATGAGCAGTTCTTC,CASSATFLSSYNEQFF,.,TRBV2,TRBJ2-1,many
TGTGCCAGCACCCACAGCCGGAGCGAGCAGTACTTC,CASTHSRSEQYF,.,TRBV6-1,TRBJ2-7,many
TGTGCCAGCTCACCCGGGACTACCGAAGAGCAGTACTTC,CASSPGTTEEQYF,TRBD2,TRBV18,TRBJ2-7,many
TGTGCCATCAGTGGGACGGGGACAGGGAAAAATGAGCAGTTCTTC,CAISGTGTGKNEQFF,TRBD1,TRBV10-3,TRBJ2-1,few
TGCAGCGTTGCCGGACCTAGCGGGAGGCTAGTGGAGACCCAGTACTTC,CSVAGPSGRLVETQYF,TRBD2,TRBV29-1,TRBJ2-5,once